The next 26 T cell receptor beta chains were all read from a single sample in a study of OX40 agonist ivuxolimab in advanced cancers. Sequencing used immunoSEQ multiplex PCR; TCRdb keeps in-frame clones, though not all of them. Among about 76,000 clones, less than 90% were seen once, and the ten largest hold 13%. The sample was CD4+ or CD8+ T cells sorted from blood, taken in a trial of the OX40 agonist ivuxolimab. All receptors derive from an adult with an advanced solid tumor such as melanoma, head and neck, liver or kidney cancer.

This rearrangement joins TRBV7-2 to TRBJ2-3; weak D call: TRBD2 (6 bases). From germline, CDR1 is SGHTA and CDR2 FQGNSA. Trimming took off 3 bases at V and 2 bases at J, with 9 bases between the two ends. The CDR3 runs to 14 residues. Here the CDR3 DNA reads TGTGCCAGCAGCTTGACTAGGGACACAGATACGCAGTATTTT. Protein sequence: CASSLTRDTDTQYF.

As DNA, the CDR3 is TGTGCCAGCAGCCCGGGACAGGGTTACGAGCAGTACTTC. Amino acid sequence: CASSPGQGYEQYF. The rearrangement joins TRBV11-2 to TRBJ2-7; 9 positions agree with TRBD1. V lost 5 bases and J lost 4; bases outside the gene matches: 3. Germline lookup yields CDR1 SGHAT and CDR2 FQNNGV. The CDR3 spans 13 residues.

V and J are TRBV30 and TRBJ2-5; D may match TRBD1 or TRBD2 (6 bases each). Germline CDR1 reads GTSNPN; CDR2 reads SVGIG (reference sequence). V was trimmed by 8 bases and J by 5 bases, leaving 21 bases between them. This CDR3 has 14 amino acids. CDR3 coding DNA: TGTGCCAGCAGTTCATGGGGGGCCGGCGAGACCCAGTACTTC. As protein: CASSSWGAGETQYF.

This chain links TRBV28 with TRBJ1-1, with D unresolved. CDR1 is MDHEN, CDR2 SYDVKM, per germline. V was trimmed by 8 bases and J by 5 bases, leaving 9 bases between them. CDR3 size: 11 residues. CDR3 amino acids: CASPRGTEAFF. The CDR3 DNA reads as TGTGCCAGCCCCCGGGGAACTGAAGCTTTCTTT.

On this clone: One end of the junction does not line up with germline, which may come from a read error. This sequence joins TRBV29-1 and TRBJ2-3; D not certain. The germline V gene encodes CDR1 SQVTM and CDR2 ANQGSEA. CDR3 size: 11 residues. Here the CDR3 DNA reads TGCAGCGTTCAAGACACAGATACGCAGTATTTT. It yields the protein CSVQDTDTQYF.

The CDR3 loop is CASSLSGLGAYEQYF. In DNA form, the CDR3 reads TGTGCCAGCAGTTTATCGGGATTGGGAGCCTACGAGCAGTACTTC. V usage is TRBV28 and J usage is TRBJ2-7, with a possible D match to TRBD2 (5 bases). V shed 1 base and J shed 2 bases, with 12 bases lying between them. Germline assignment: CDR1 MDHEN and CDR2 SYDVKM. This CDR3 comprises 15 residues.

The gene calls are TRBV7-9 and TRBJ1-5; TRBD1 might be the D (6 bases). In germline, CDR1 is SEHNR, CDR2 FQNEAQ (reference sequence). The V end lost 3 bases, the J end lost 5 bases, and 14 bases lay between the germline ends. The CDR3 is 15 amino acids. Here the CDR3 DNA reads TGTGCCAGCAGCTTTACAGGGAAGGAGGATCAGCCCCAGCATTTT. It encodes CASSFTGKEDQPQHF.

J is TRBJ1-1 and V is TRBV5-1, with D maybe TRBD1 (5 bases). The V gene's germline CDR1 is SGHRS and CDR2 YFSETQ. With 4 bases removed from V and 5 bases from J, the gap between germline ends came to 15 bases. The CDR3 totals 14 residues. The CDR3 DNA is TGCGCCAGCAGCACCGGGACGCGGGGGACTGAAGCTTTCTTT. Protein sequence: CASSTGTRGTEAFF.

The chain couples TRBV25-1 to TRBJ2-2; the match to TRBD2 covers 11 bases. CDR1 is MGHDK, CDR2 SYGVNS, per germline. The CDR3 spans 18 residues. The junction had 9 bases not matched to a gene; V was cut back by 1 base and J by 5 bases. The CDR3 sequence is CASSELVASGRFTGELFF. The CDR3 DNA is TGTGCCAGCAGTGAATTGGTGGCTAGCGGGAGGTTTACCGGGGAGCTGTTTTTT.

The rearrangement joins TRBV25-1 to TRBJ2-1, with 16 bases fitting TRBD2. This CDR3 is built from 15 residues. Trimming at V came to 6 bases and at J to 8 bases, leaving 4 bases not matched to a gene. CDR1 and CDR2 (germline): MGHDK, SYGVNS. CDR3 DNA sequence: TGTGCCAGCAGGCTCGGGACTAGCGGGAGGGATGAGCAGTTCTTC. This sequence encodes CASRLGTSGRDEQFF.

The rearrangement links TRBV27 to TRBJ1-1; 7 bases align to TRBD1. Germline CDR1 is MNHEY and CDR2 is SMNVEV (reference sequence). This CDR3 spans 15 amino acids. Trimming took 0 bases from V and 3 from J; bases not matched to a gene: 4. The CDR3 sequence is CASSLSEQGHTEAFF. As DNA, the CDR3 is TGTGCCAGCAGTTTATCGGAACAGGGGCACACTGAAGCTTTCTTT.

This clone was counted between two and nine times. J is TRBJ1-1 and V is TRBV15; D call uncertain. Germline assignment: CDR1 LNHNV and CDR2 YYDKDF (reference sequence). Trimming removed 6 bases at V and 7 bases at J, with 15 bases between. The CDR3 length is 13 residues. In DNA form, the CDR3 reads TGTGCCACCAGTATACACGCCAGAGTTGAAGCTTTCTTT. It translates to CATSIHARVEAFF.

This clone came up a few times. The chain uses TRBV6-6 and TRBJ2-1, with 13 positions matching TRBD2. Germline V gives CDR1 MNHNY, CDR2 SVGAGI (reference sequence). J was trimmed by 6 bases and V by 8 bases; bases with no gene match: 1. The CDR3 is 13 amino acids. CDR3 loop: CASGLAGVNEQFF. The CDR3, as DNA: TGTGCCAGCGGACTAGCGGGAGTCAATGAGCAGTTCTTC.

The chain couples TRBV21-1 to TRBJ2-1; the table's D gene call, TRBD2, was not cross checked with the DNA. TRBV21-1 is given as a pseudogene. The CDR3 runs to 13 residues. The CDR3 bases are TGTGCCAGCAGCAAGGGGACTAGCAATGAGCAGTTCTTC. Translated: CASSKGTSNEQFF.

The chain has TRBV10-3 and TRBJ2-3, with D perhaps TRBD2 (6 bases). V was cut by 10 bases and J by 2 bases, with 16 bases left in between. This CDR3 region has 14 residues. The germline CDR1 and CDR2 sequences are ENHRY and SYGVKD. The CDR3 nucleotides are TGTGCCACGAATTGGGGAGGACCCACAGATACGCAGTATTTT. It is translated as CATNWGGPTDTQYF.

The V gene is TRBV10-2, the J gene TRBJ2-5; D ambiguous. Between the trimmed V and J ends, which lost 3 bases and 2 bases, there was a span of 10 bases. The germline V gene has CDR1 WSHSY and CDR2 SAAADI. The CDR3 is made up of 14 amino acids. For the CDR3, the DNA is TGCGCCAGCAGTGATCTACAGATTCAAGAGACCCAGTACTTC. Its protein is CASSDLQIQETQYF.

The CDR3 sequence: CASRQEGWRETQYF. Here the CDR3 DNA reads TGTGCCAGCAGGCAGGAGGGGTGGCGAGAGACCCAGTACTTC. V gene TRBV11-3 combines with J gene TRBJ2-5; possibly TRBD2 for D (6 bases). Trimming cost V 6 bases and J 4 bases, with 15 bases left between them. The length of the CDR3 is 14 residues. Germline CDR1 SGHNT, CDR2 YENEEA.

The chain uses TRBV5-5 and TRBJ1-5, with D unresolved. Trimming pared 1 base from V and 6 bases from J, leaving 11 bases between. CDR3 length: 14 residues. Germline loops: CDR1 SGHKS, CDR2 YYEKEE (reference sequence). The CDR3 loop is CASSLSGLGQPQHF. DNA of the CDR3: TGTGCCAGCAGCTTGAGCGGGCTGGGTCAGCCCCAGCATTTT.

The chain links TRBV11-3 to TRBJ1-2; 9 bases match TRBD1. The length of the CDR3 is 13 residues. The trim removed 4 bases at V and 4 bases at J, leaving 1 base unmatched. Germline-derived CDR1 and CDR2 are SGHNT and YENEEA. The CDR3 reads CASSSDRGYGYTF. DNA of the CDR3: TGTGCCAGCAGCTCGGACAGGGGCTATGGCTACACCTTC.

Here the CDR3 DNA reads TGTGCCTGGAGCGGGGGGCAAGGTCAGCCCCAGCATTTT. It encodes CAWSGGQGQPQHF. The chain carries TRBV30 and TRBJ1-5, with D possibly TRBD1 on 6 matching bases. The CDR3 consists of 13 residues. V was cut by 3 bases and J by 6 bases, with 12 bases left in between. CDR1 is GTSNPN and CDR2 is SVGIG in the germline V gene (reference sequence).

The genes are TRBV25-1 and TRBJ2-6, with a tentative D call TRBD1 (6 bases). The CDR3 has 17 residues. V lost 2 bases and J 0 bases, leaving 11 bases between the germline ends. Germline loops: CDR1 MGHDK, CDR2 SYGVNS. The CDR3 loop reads CASSEPMDSSGANVLTF. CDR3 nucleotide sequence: TGTGCCAGCAGTGAACCGATGGACAGCTCTGGGGCCAACGTCCTGACTTTC.

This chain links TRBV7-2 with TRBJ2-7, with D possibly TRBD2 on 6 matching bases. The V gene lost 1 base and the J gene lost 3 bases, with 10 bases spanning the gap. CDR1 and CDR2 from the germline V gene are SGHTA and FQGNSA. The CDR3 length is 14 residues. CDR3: CASSLVLAVYEQYF. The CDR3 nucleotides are TGTGCCAGCAGCTTAGTACTAGCTGTCTACGAGCAGTACTTC.

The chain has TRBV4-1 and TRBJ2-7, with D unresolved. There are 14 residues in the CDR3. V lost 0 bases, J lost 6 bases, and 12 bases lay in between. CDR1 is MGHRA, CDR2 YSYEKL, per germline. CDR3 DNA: TGCGCCAGCAGCCAAGAAATCATCGGGCTCGAGCAGTACTTC. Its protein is CASSQEIIGLEQYF.

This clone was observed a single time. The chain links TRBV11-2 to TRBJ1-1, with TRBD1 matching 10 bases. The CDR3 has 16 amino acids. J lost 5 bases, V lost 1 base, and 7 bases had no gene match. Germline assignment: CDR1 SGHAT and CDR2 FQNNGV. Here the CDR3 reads CASSLAFDRGRTEAFF. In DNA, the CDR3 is TGTGCCAGCAGCTTAGCTTTCGACAGGGGGCGGACTGAAGCTTTCTTT.

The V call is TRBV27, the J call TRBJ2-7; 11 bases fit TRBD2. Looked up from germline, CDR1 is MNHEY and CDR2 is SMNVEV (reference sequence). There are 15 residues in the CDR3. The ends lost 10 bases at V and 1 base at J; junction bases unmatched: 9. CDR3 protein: CATVPGLAGSYEQYF. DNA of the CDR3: TGTGCCACCGTACCTGGACTAGCGGGTTCCTACGAGCAGTACTTC.

CDR3 in amino acids: CAISEGGAGYGYTF. CDR3 in DNA: TGTGCCATCAGTGAAGGGGGGGCAGGCTATGGCTACACCTTC. The chain recombines TRBV10-3 with TRBJ1-2; tentative D call: TRBD1 (6 bases). Trimming cost V 3 bases and J 4 bases, with 12 bases left between them. The CDR3 length is 14 residues. Germline V gene lookup returns CDR1 ENHRY and CDR2 SYGVKD.